These 24 T cell receptor beta chains were sequenced from one sample in a study of identical twins. TCRdb re-analysed the 5' RACE reads in MiXCR, keeping a single row per CDR3 protein. The profile shows 410,000 or so distinct CDR3 sequences, about 18% of them singletons. Sequenced sample: naive T cells sorted from blood. Receptors originate from a man aged 45 to 65 in good health.

This clonotype was picked up a small number of times. The V gene is TRBV7-2, the J gene TRBJ2-1; a possible D gene is TRBD2 (6 bases). The CDR3 has 16 amino acids. Trimming pared 5 bases from V and 4 bases from J, leaving 18 bases between. Per germline, CDR1 SGHTA and CDR2 FQGNSA. The CDR3 loop is CASSLEAGRRYNEQFF. CDR3 coding DNA: TGTGCCAGCAGCCTCGAGGCGGGGCGCAGATACAATGAGCAGTTCTTC.

The chain carries TRBV5-5 and TRBJ2-2; D is perhaps TRBD2 (7 bases). CDR1 is SGHKS, CDR2 YYEKEE, per germline (reference sequence). V was shortened by 6 bases and J by 4 bases, with 16 bases between the two germline ends. The CDR3 has 15 amino acids. The DNA of the CDR3 is TGTGCCAGCACTTCGCGGGGGCCGTTCACCGGGGAGCTGTTTTTT. Translating gives CASTSRGPFTGELFF. Complete variable domain (other parts from reference TRBV5-5 and TRBJ2-2): DAGVTQSPTHLIKTRGQQVTLRCSPISGHKSVSWYQQVLGQGPQFIFQYYEKEERGRGNFPDRFSARQFPNYSSELNVNALLLGDSALYLCASTSRGPFTGELFFGEGSRLTVL.

There are a few counts of this clonotype. The CDR3: CSARGLAGGLLEYF. In nucleotides, the CDR3 is TGCAGTGCTAGAGGACTAGCGGGGGGATTGCTGGAGTATTTT. The chain links TRBV20-1 to TRBJ2-3; 13 nucleotides align to TRBD2. Germline-derived CDR1 and CDR2 are DFQATT and SNEGSKA (reference sequence). This CDR3 has 14 amino acids. The junction had 8 bases not matched to a gene; V was cut back by 1 base and J by 13 bases.

There are a few counts of this clonotype. CDR3 in amino acids: CSAPGQGDYGYTF. Here the CDR3 DNA reads TGCAGTGCCCCGGGACAGGGGGACTATGGCTACACCTTC. The rearrangement uses TRBV20-1 and TRBJ1-2; 11 bases map to TRBD1. J was trimmed by 3 bases and V by 6 bases; bases with no gene match: 3. CDR1 and CDR2 from the germline V gene are DFQATT and SNEGSKA (reference sequence). The CDR3 is made up of 13 amino acids.

The V and J genes are TRBV7-9 and TRBJ2-5, with TRBD1 matching over 7 bases. Germline V gives CDR1 SEHNR, CDR2 FQNEAQ (reference sequence). The ends lost 5 bases at V and 3 bases at J; junction bases unmatched: 3. The CDR3 runs 13 residues. The CDR3 coding sequence is TGTGCCAGCAGCCACCAGGGGGAAGAGACCCAGTACTTC. Translated: CASSHQGEETQYF.

V gene TRBV5-1 combines with J gene TRBJ2-3, with D possibly TRBD1 on 6 matching bases. The CDR3 length is 12 residues. The germline V gene has CDR1 SGHRS and CDR2 YFSETQ. Trimming left V 4 bases short and J 10 bases short, with 13 bases between. CDR3 sequence reads: CASSRDWGPQYF. The DNA for the CDR3 is TGCGCCAGCAGCCGAGACTGGGGGCCGCAGTATTTT. Full variable domain (missing parts from reference TRBV5-1 and TRBJ2-3): KAGVTQTPRYLIKTRGQQVTLSCSPISGHRSVSWYQQTPGQGLQFLFEYFSETQRNKGNFPGRFSGRQFSNSRSEMNVSTLELGDSALYLCASSRDWGPQYFGPGTRLTVL.

The chain joins TRBV10-2 to TRBJ2-7; D uncertain. The germline gives CDR1 WSHSY, CDR2 SAAADI. Trimming cost V 0 bases and J 1 base, with 7 bases left between them. The CDR3 is 14 residues long. In nucleotides, the CDR3 is TGCGCCAGCAGTGAGTCGACCCTTTCCTACGAGCAGTACTTC. Translation gives CASSESTLSYEQYF.

The sample holds many counts of this clonotype. This chain connects TRBV6-2 or TRBV6-3 to TRBJ2-7; D ambiguous. The CDR3 is made up of 11 amino acids. The V gene's germline CDR1 is MNHEY and CDR2 SVGEGT. Deletions cut 6 bases from V and 2 bases from J, with 5 bases between. CDR3 nucleotides: TGTGCCAGCAGACAAACCTACGAGCAGTACTTC. Amino acid sequence: CASRQTYEQYF.

The chain carries TRBV20-1 and TRBJ2-7; the match to TRBD1 covers 7 bases. Germline assignment: CDR1 DFQATT and CDR2 SNEGSKA (reference sequence). The CDR3 covers 15 residues. V lost 0 bases to trimming and J lost 6 bases; unmatched junction nucleotides: 11. The CDR3 is CSARDPGRGSGEQYF. CDR3 coding DNA: TGCAGTGCTAGAGATCCAGGCAGGGGGTCTGGCGAGCAGTACTTC.

This clonotype was counted between two and nine times. The chain recombines TRBV28 with TRBJ2-5, with D possibly TRBD2 on 5 matching bases. The V and J ends lost 1 base and 5 bases respectively, with 23 bases between them. Germline V lookup: CDR1 MDHEN, CDR2 SYDVKM. The CDR3 consists of 18 residues. Written as DNA, the CDR3 is TGTGCCAGCAGTTTATCGAGACTTATGACTAACCAGCGGGAGACCCAGTACTTC. This encodes CASSLSRLMTNQRETQYF.

This clonotype has ten or more counts. The rearrangement uses TRBV3-1 and TRBJ1-1; D might be TRBD1 (6 bases). This CDR3 is 15 amino acids long. From germline, CDR1 is LGHDT and CDR2 YNNKEL (reference sequence). Trimming took off 4 bases at V and 7 bases at J, with 19 bases between the two ends. The CDR3 protein is CASSPQTGQKGEAFF. The DNA for the CDR3 is TGTGCCAGCAGCCCCCAGACAGGCCAAAAGGGTGAAGCTTTCTTT.

This clonotype came up many times. J is TRBJ2-6 and V is TRBV20-1; possibly TRBD2 for D (5 bases). The CDR3 covers 14 residues. V lost 6 bases and J lost 1, with 10 bases in between. In germline, CDR1 is DFQATT, CDR2 SNEGSKA (reference sequence). CDR3 DNA: TGCAGTGCCGAGGGAGCTTCTGGGGCCAACGTCCTGACTTTC. This sequence encodes CSAEGASGANVLTF.

This clonotype was counted between two and nine times. V gene TRBV11-2 combines with J gene TRBJ2-3; 12 nucleotides match TRBD2. This CDR3 has 16 residues. After removal of 5 bases from V and 4 bases from J, the junction contained 7 bases not matched to a gene. CDR1 is SGHAT, CDR2 FQNNGV, per germline. The CDR3 loop reads CASSRRLAGEADTQYF. The CDR3, as DNA: TGTGCCAGCAGCCGAAGACTAGCGGGAGAGGCAGATACGCAGTATTTT.

The V call is TRBV5-1, the J call TRBJ2-3; D remains unclear. Germline CDR1 reads SGHRS; CDR2 reads YFSETQ. V lost 0 bases and J 5 bases, leaving 10 bases between the germline ends. The CDR3 has 14 amino acids. For the CDR3, the DNA is TGCGCCAGCAGCTTGGGAATGGACGGAGATACGCAGTATTTT. Translation gives CASSLGMDGDTQYF.

This chain connects TRBV12-3 or TRBV12-4 to TRBJ2-1, with D perhaps assigned TRBD1 or TRBD2 (5 bases each). The CDR3 runs 15 residues. V lost 1 base and J 4 bases, leaving 11 bases between the germline ends. In DNA form, the CDR3 reads TGTGCCAGCAGTTTAGTGGGACCGGGTTACAATGAGCAGTTCTTC. It specifies CASSLVGPGYNEQFF.

The chain combines TRBV29-1 with TRBJ2-5; D is possibly TRBD1 (5 bases). Germline loops: CDR1 SQVTM, CDR2 ANQGSEA. This CDR3 spans 11 amino acids. V shed 5 bases and J shed 5 bases, with 9 bases lying between them. The CDR3 coding sequence is TGCAGCGTTTTACAGGAGGAGACCCAGTACTTC. Amino acids: CSVLQEETQYF. Filled out from reference TRBV29-1 and TRBJ2-5, the complete variable domain reads SAVISQKPSRDICQRGTSLTIQCQVDSQVTMMFWYRQQPGQSLTLIATANQGSEATYESGFVIDKFPISRPNLTFSTLTVSNMSPEDSSIYLCSVLQEETQYFGPGTRLLVL.

This clonotype turned up a few times. The chain recombines TRBV7-9 with TRBJ2-1; D is undetermined. The CDR3 loop spans 16 amino acids. V was shortened by 2 bases and J by 8 bases, with 19 bases between the two germline ends. Germline-derived CDR1 and CDR2 are SEHNR and FQNEAQ (reference sequence). CDR3: CASSLIKGHKSHEQFF. The CDR3 coding sequence is TGTGCCAGCAGCTTAATCAAAGGCCATAAAAGTCATGAGCAGTTCTTC.

At least ten counts were recorded for this clonotype. This sequence joins TRBV5-1 and TRBJ1-1; TRBD1 agrees at 7 bases. CDR1 is SGHRS, CDR2 YFSETQ, per germline. CDR3 size: 15 residues. V lost 4 bases to trimming and J lost 2 bases; unmatched junction nucleotides: 8. This CDR3 is CASSPGGTANTEAFF. CDR3 bases: TGCGCCAGCAGCCCAGGGGGGACAGCTAACACTGAAGCTTTCTTT.

The chain is built from TRBV20-1 and TRBJ2-7; 12 positions agree with TRBD2. This CDR3 has 18 amino acids. Losses at the gene ends were 3 bases for V and 4 bases for J; bases not matched to a gene: 16. Per the germline V gene, CDR1 is DFQATT and CDR2 is SNEGSKA (reference sequence). CDR3: CSASSHKYETSGRYEQYF. In nucleotides, the CDR3 is TGCAGTGCTAGCTCCCACAAGTATGAGACTAGCGGGAGATACGAGCAGTACTTC.

Ten or more counts support this clonotype. CDR3 coding DNA: TGCGCCAGCAGCTCCTGGGGGGCCGGAGAGACCCAGTACTTC. Its protein product is CASSSWGAGETQYF. This chain connects TRBV5-1 to TRBJ2-5; D possibly matches TRBD1 or TRBD2 (6 bases each). The germline CDR1 and CDR2 sequences are SGHRS and YFSETQ. The CDR3 loop spans 14 amino acids. V shed 3 bases and J shed 4 bases, with 13 bases lying between them.

This clonotype appeared a few times. The J gene is TRBJ1-6, the V gene TRBV28; 7 bases are shared with TRBD1. Germline CDR1 and CDR2: MDHEN and SYDVKM. After removal of 2 bases from V and 10 bases from J, the junction contained 11 bases not matched to a gene. There are 16 residues in the CDR3. CDR3 sequence (DNA): TGTGCCAGCAGTTTACTGCAGGGACAGACGTTCTCACCCCTCCACTTT. Its protein product is CASSLLQGQTFSPLHF.

The chain employs TRBV19 and TRBJ1-6; D remains ambiguous. The CDR3 has 16 amino acids. Germline CDR1 reads LNHDA; CDR2 reads SQIVND (reference sequence). Trimming took off 7 bases at V and 9 bases at J, with 22 bases between the two ends. CDR3 amino acids: CASKTFYLSVGSPLHF. DNA for the CDR3: TGTGCCAGTAAAACATTCTACCTATCAGTCGGTTCACCCCTCCACTTT.

This clonotype was counted many times. The V call is TRBV5-1, the J call TRBJ2-6; D remains ambiguous. The CDR3 length is 14 residues. V shed 0 bases and J shed 0 bases, with 1 base lying between them. Germline V CDR1 and CDR2: SGHRS, YFSETQ. CDR3: CASSLDSGANVLTF. The CDR3 DNA reads as TGCGCCAGCAGCTTGGACTCTGGGGCCAACGTCCTGACTTTC.

This clonotype was observed a few times. V gene TRBV4-2 combines with J gene TRBJ1-5; D is uncertain. Trimming shortened V by 0 bases and J by 5 bases, and 11 bases separated the two germline ends. Germline V CDR1 and CDR2: LGHNA, YNFKEQ. The CDR3 is 15 residues long. The DNA of the CDR3 is TGTGCCAGCAGCCAAGATCTTGCGGGCGATCAGCCCCAGCATTTT. It encodes CASSQDLAGDQPQHF.